These 27 T cell receptor beta chains originate from one sample sequenced in a study of blood T cell repertoires in COVID-19. Measured with immunoSEQ multiplex PCR; TCRdb has only the in-frame clones, and not every one. The sample carries more than 350,000 clones, about 88% recorded once. The sequenced sample was PBMCs or T cells enriched from blood (not recorded which). All receptors derive from a woman aged 18-30 years who had been exposed to COVID-19.

Turning to this clone: The same CDR3 can be traced to other DNA sequences in this sample. The chain carries TRBV6-5 and TRBJ2-7, with 12 nucleotides matching TRBD2. Trimming took 6 bases from V and 0 from J; bases not matched to a gene: 3. The CDR3 extends over 15 amino acids. From germline, CDR1 is MNHEY and CDR2 SVGAGI. CDR3 region: CASSPTSGSSYEQYF. Written as DNA, the CDR3 is TGTGCCAGCAGCCCGACTAGCGGGAGCTCCTACGAGCAGTACTTC.

The rearrangement links TRBV4-1 to TRBJ2-5, with a tentative D call TRBD1 (5 bases). V lost 3 bases and J 0 bases, leaving 11 bases between the germline ends. The CDR3 is made up of 15 amino acids. CDR1 is MGHRA, CDR2 YSYEKL, per germline. The CDR3 bases are TGCGCCAGCAGCCAGACCCCAGGGTACCAAGAGACCCAGTACTTC. Its translation: CASSQTPGYQETQYF.

The chain combines TRBV10-2 with TRBJ2-3, with 12 positions matching TRBD1. Trimming removed 8 bases from V and 10 bases from J; junction bases left unmatched: 10. This CDR3 comprises 14 residues. In germline, CDR1 is WSHSY, CDR2 SAAADI. The DNA for the CDR3 is TGCGCCAGCGGAACGGGACAGGGGGCCGGGGCGCAGTATTTT. Protein: CASGTGQGAGAQYF.

The chain uses TRBV5-4 and TRBJ1-4; tentatively, D is TRBD1 (5 bases). V shed 2 bases and J shed 9 bases, with 11 bases lying between them. CDR3 length equals 13 residues. Germline values: CDR1 SGHNT, CDR2 YYREEE (reference sequence). The CDR3 DNA reads TGTGCCAGCAGCTTCCAGGACAATCAAAAACTGTTTTTT. Translation: CASSFQDNQKLFF.

The V gene is TRBV28, the J gene TRBJ2-7; 10 bases are a match to TRBD1. Germline V gives CDR1 MDHEN, CDR2 SYDVKM. V lost 1 base and J lost 4; bases outside the gene matches: 7. CDR3 length equals 16 residues. CDR3 sequence (DNA): TGTGCCAGCAGTTTATCCTCCGGGACAGGGGAATACGAGCAGTACTTC. Translated, it gives CASSLSSGTGEYEQYF.

The J gene is TRBJ1-6, the V gene TRBV28, with 8 bases fitting TRBD1. Germline V gives CDR1 MDHEN, CDR2 SYDVKM. The CDR3 loop spans 16 amino acids. V lost 6 bases to trimming and J lost 5 bases; unmatched junction nucleotides: 9. The CDR3 is CASRANPGQDNSPLHF. The DNA of the CDR3 is TGTGCCAGCAGGGCAAACCCGGGACAGGATAATTCACCCCTCCACTTT.

This clone has a single count. The rearrangement joins TRBV6-5 to TRBJ2-7; weak D call: TRBD1 (6 bases). Between the trimmed V and J ends, which lost 6 bases and 6 bases, there was a span of 15 bases. Per germline, CDR1 MNHEY and CDR2 SVGAGI. CDR3 length: 13 residues. The CDR3 DNA is TGTGCCAGCAGCAGAACAGGGTTGCTCGAGCAGTACTTC. This sequence encodes CASSRTGLLEQYF.

The chain links TRBV4-1 to TRBJ2-7, with TRBD1 matching over 7 bases. Germline CDR1 is MGHRA and CDR2 is YSYEKL. The CDR3 has 15 residues. The V gene end was trimmed by 2 bases and the J gene end by 4 bases; junction bases not matched to a gene: 8. The CDR3 loop is CASSQTGTAVYEQYF. CDR3 sequence (DNA): TGCGCCAGCAGCCAAACCGGGACAGCAGTTTACGAGCAGTACTTC.

The CDR3 nucleotides are TGTGCCAGTGTTGAGGGAAACACCATATATTTT. Translated, it gives CASVEGNTIYF. The gene calls are TRBV19 and TRBJ1-3; D gene ambiguous. Trimming took 8 bases from V and 4 from J, leaving 6 bases between them. This CDR3 has 11 residues. Germline V CDR1 and CDR2: LNHDA, SQIVND (reference sequence).

This chain links TRBV7-8 with TRBJ2-2; D is possibly TRBD1 (6 bases). The CDR3 spans 14 residues. The V gene's germline CDR1 is SGHVS and CDR2 FQNEAQ. V lost 8 bases and J 7 bases, leaving 17 bases between the germline ends. The CDR3 DNA reads as TGTGCCAGCGGATCCGGGACATTACACGGGGAGCTGTTTTTT. This codes for CASGSGTLHGELFF. Using reference TRBV7-8 and TRBJ2-2 for the parts outside the CDR3, the full variable domain is GAGVSQSPRYKVAKRGQDVALRCDPISGHVSLFWYQQALGQGPEFLTYFQNEAQLDKSGLPSDRFFAERPEGSVSTLKIQRTQQEDSAVYLCASGSGTLHGELFFGEGSRLTVL.

The chain combines TRBV7-8 with TRBJ1-1, with D possibly TRBD1 on 5 matching bases. The germline V gene has CDR1 SGHVS and CDR2 FQNEAQ. The CDR3 totals 17 residues. The V and J ends lost 2 bases and 1 base respectively, with 17 bases between them. CDR3: CASSLKVFFGQNTEAFF. The CDR3 bases are TGTGCCAGCAGCTTAAAGGTTTTTTTCGGACAGAACACTGAAGCTTTCTTT.

The chain has TRBV16 and TRBJ2-3; 9 nucleotides match TRBD1. The CDR3 contains 18 residues. V shed 4 bases and J 1 base; nucleotides not matched to a gene: 12. Germline V gene sequence: CDR1 KGHSY, CDR2 FQNENV. The CDR3 DNA reads as TGTGCCAGCAGCCCCACACCGGGACAGGGTGGGGGCACAGATACGCAGTATTTT. Amino acids: CASSPTPGQGGGTDTQYF.

The rearrangement links TRBV6-1 to TRBJ1-2; 7 nucleotides align to TRBD1. V dropped 1 base and J dropped 3; count of bases not matched to a gene: 11. The germline V gene has CDR1 MNHNS and CDR2 SASEGT. CDR3 length: 17 amino acids. The CDR3: CASSEDVGTASYYGYTF. The CDR3, as DNA: TGTGCCAGCAGTGAAGACGTGGGGACAGCATCCTACTATGGCTACACCTTC.

This clone is a singleton in its sample. V is TRBV5-1 and J is TRBJ2-1; possibly TRBD2 for D (5 bases). Trimming left V 2 bases short and J 5 bases short, with 17 bases between. From germline, CDR1 is SGHRS and CDR2 YFSETQ. The CDR3 has 16 amino acids. In DNA form, the CDR3 reads TGCGCCAGCAGCTTCGGACCGGGTGAGACTAACAATGAGCAGTTCTTC. Its translation is CASSFGPGETNNEQFF.

This clone came up once. This sequence joins TRBV28 and TRBJ1-2; D gene uncertain. Germline-derived CDR1 and CDR2 are MDHEN and SYDVKM. Trimming removed 7 bases from V and 8 bases from J, with 20 bases in between. This CDR3 spans 14 amino acids. CDR3 loop: CASTRAEGGGGYTF. CDR3 DNA: TGTGCCAGCACCCGAGCGGAGGGAGGAGGCGGCTACACCTTC.

The genes are TRBV4-3 and TRBJ1-1; 9 bases line up with TRBD1. This CDR3 is built from 20 residues. Losses at the gene ends were 0 bases for V and 1 base for J; bases not matched to a gene: 15. Germline CDR1 and CDR2: LGHNA and YSLEER. The CDR3 protein is CASSQDRREVQGAWNTEAFF. The CDR3 DNA sequence: TGCGCCAGCAGCCAAGATAGACGGGAGGTACAGGGGGCCTGGAACACTGAAGCTTTCTTT.

The gene calls are TRBV3-1 (or the pseudogene TRBV3-2) and TRBJ2-3; no clear D. Germline CDR1 LGHDT, CDR2 YNNKEL (reference sequence). Trimming took 1 base from V and 7 from J, leaving 6 bases between them. The CDR3 contains 12 residues. The DNA of the CDR3 is TGTGCCAGCAGCCAAGCGGAGCATACGCAGTATTTT. It codes for CASSQAEHTQYF.

This chain connects TRBV14 to TRBJ1-1; no reliable D call. The CDR3 length is 14 residues. Trimming removed 3 bases from V and 2 bases from J, with 10 bases in between. Germline V gives CDR1 SGHDN, CDR2 FVKESK. The DNA of the CDR3 is TGTGCCAGCAGCCAGGGCCCCCGTAACACTGAAGCTTTCTTT. This translates into CASSQGPRNTEAFF. The full variable domain, in which reference TRBV14 and TRBJ1-1 provide the parts outside the CDR3, is EAGVTQFPSHSVIEKGQTVTLRCDPISGHDNLYWYRRVMGKEIKFLLHFVKESKQDESGMPNNRFLAERTGGTYSTLKVQPAELEDSGVYFCASSQGPRNTEAFFGQGTRLTVV.

The gene calls are TRBV3-1 (or the pseudogene TRBV3-2) and TRBJ2-7, with D possibly matching TRBD2 (6 bases). CDR1 and CDR2 from the germline V gene are LGHDT and YNNKEL (reference sequence). The V and J ends lost 4 bases and 2 bases respectively, with 12 bases between them. This CDR3 region has 14 residues. Here the CDR3 DNA reads TGTGCCAGCAGCCCGACCGGAGGGACCTACGAGCAGTACTTC. It encodes CASSPTGGTYEQYF.

The chain has TRBV28 and TRBJ2-2; 8 bases match TRBD1. This CDR3 comprises 16 residues. The J segment lost 3 bases and the V segment lost 6 bases, leaving 9 bases of the junction unmatched. Germline values: CDR1 MDHEN, CDR2 SYDVKM. In DNA, the CDR3 is TGTGCCAGCAGCCCTAACAGGGGGAGAGACACCGGGGAGCTGTTTTTT. Translation gives CASSPNRGRDTGELFF.

This chain uses TRBV30 with TRBJ1-1, with a tentative D call TRBD1 (5 bases). The V end lost 4 bases, the J end lost 6 bases, and 12 bases lay between the germline ends. CDR1 and CDR2 from the germline V gene are GTSNPN and SVGIG (reference sequence). CDR3 length equals 12 residues. The CDR3 loop reads CAWTGLYAEAFF. CDR3 in DNA: TGTGCCTGGACAGGGTTATATGCTGAAGCTTTCTTT. Combining the CDR3 with reference TRBV30 and TRBJ1-1 gives the whole variable domain SQTIHQWPATLVQPVGSPLSLECTVEGTSNPNLYWYRQAAGRGLQLLFYSVGIGQISSEVPQNLSASRPQDRQFILSSKKLLLSDSGFYLCAWTGLYAEAFFGQGTRLTVV.

This chain uses TRBV7-8 with TRBJ1-5; 8 positions agree with TRBD1. Germline-derived CDR1 and CDR2 are SGHVS and FQNEAQ. CDR3 size: 15 residues. The trim removed 4 bases at V and 3 bases at J, leaving 5 bases unmatched. CDR3 amino acids: CASSSRTGFNQPQHF. Here the CDR3 DNA reads TGTGCCAGCAGCTCAAGGACAGGGTTCAATCAGCCCCAGCATTTT.

The V call is TRBV30, the J call TRBJ1-6; D might be TRBD1 (6 bases). V shed 5 bases and J shed 14 bases, with 13 bases lying between them. The germline V gene encodes CDR1 GTSNPN and CDR2 SVGIG (reference sequence). The CDR3 has 11 residues. CDR3 sequence: CAWGQREALHF. CDR3 bases: TGTGCCTGGGGACAGCGTGAAGCCCTCCACTTT. The full variable domain, rest sourced from reference TRBV30 and TRBJ1-6, is SQTIHQWPATLVQPVGSPLSLECTVEGTSNPNLYWYRQAAGRGLQLLFYSVGIGQISSEVPQNLSASRPQDRQFILSSKKLLLSDSGFYLCAWGQREALHFGNGTRLTVT.

This chain uses TRBV7-2 with TRBJ1-2; 7 positions agree with TRBD1. Germline loops: CDR1 SGHTA, CDR2 FQGNSA. CDR3 length equals 15 residues. Germline trimming cut 5 bases from V and 6 bases from J; bases unmatched to any gene: 12. The CDR3 is CASSEHRGRRDGYTF. In DNA, the CDR3 is TGTGCCAGCAGCGAACACAGGGGACGGAGGGATGGCTACACCTTC.

The chain couples TRBV5-8 to TRBJ2-5, with TRBD1 as a possible D gene (5 bases). The CDR3 consists of 14 residues. Between the trimmed V and J ends, which lost 1 base and 7 bases, there was a span of 14 bases. Germline CDR1 SGHTS, CDR2 YDEGEE. The CDR3 region has the DNA TGTGCCAGCAGCTTGAAAGGGGTTTTAGGGACCCAGTACTTC. It codes for CASSLKGVLGTQYF.

This chain connects TRBV19 to TRBJ2-7; D is possibly TRBD2 (7 bases). There are 15 residues in the CDR3. Per the germline V gene, CDR1 is LNHDA and CDR2 is SQIVND (reference sequence). Trimming took off 3 bases at V and 3 bases at J, with 15 bases between the two ends. CDR3 sequence (DNA): TGTGCCAGTAGTATTGAGGGGGGGGATCTCTACGAGCAGTACTTC. This gives the protein CASSIEGGDLYEQYF.

The V and J genes are TRBV28 and TRBJ2-7, with 7 positions matching TRBD2. J was trimmed by 2 bases and V by 8 bases; bases with no gene match: 6. The germline V gene encodes CDR1 MDHEN and CDR2 SYDVKM. The CDR3 has 13 amino acids. This CDR3 reads CASAQTSAYEQYF. CDR3 in DNA: TGTGCCAGCGCTCAAACTAGCGCCTACGAGCAGTACTTC.